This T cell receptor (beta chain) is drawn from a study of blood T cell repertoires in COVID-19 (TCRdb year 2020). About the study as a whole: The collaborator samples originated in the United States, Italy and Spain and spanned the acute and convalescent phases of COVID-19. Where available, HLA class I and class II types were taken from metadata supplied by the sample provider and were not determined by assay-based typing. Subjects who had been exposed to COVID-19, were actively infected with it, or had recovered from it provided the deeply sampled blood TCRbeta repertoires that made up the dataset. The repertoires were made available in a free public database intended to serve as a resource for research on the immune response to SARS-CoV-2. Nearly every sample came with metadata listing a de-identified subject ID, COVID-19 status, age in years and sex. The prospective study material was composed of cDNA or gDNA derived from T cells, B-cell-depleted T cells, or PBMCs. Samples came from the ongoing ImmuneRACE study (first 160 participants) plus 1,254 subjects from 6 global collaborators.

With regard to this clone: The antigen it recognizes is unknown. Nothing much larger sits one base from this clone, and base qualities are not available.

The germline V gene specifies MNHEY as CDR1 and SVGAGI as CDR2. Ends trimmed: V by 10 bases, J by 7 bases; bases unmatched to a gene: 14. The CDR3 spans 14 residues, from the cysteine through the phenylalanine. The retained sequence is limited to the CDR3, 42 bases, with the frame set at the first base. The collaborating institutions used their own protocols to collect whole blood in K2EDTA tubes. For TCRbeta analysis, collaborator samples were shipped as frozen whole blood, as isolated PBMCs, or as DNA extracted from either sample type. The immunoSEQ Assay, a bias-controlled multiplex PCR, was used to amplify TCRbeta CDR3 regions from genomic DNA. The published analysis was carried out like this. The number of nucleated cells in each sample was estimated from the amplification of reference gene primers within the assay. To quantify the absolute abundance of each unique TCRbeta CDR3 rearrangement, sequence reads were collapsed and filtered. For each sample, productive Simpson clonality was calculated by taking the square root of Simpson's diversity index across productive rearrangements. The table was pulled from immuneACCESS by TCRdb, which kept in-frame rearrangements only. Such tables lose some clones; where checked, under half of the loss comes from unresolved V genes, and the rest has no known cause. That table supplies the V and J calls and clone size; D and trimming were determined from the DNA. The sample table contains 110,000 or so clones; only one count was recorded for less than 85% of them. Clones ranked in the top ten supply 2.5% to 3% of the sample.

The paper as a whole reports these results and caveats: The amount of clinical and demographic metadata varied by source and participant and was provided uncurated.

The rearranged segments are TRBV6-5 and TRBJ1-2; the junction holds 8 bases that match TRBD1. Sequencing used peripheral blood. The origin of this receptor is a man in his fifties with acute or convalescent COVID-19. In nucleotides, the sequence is TGTGCCAATGGGAGACCGCAGGGGGCATCTGGCTACACCTTC. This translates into CANGRPQGASGYTF.